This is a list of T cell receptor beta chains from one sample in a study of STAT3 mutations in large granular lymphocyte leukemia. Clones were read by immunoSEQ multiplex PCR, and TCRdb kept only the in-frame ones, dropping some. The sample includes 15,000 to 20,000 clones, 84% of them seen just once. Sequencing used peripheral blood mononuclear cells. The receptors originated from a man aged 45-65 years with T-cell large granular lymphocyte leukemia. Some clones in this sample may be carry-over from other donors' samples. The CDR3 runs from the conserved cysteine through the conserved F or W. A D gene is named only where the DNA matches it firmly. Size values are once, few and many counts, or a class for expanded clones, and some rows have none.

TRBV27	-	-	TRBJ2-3	CASARRVGDTQYF	TGTGCCAGCGCGAGGAGGGTGGGAGATACGCAGTATTTT
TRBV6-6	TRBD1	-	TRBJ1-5	CASSYLQGAGWQPQHF	TGTGCCAGCAGTTACTTACAGGGGGCGGGTTGGCAGCCCCAGCATTTT
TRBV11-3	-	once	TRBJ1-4	CASRVVFEKLFF	TGTGCCAGCAGGGTTGTCTTTGAAAAACTGTTTTTT
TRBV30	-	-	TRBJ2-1	CAWRSLRVRNEQFF	TGTGCCTGGAGGAGCCTCAGAGTACGCAATGAGCAGTTCTTC
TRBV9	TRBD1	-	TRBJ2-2	CASSAGQGNTGELFF	TGTGCCAGCAGCGCGGGACAGGGTAACACCGGGGAGCTGTTTTTT
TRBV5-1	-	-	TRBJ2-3	CASSSQGTDTQYF	TGCGCCAGCAGTTCCCAGGGCACAGATACGCAGTATTTT
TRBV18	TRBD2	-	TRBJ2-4	CASSPNLGSGVAKNIQYF	TGTGCCAGCTCACCTAACCTTGGAAGCGGGGTAGCCAAAAACATTCAGTACTTC
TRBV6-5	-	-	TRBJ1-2	CASSSAGYGYTF	TGTGCCAGCAGTTCGGCGGGATATGGCTACACCTTC
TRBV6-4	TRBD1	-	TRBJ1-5	CASSDGQGGQPQHF	TGTGCCAGCAGTGACGGACAGGGAGGTCAGCCCCAGCATTTT
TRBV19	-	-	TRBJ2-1	CASSDGTYGLF	TGTGCCAGTAGTGATGGGACATACGGTCTCTTC
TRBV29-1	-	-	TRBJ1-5	CSVEVGEGQPQHF	TGCAGCGTTGAAGTCGGAGAGGGTCAGCCCCAGCATTTT
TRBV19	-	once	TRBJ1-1	CASSIKGNTEAFF	TGTGCCAGTAGTATTAAGGGCAACACTGAAGCTTTCTTT
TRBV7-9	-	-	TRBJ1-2	CASSWGSNYGYTF	TGTGCCAGCAGCTGGGGGAGTAACTATGGCTACACCTTC
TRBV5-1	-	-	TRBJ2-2	CASSPGWVTGELFF	TGCGCCAGCAGCCCCGGATGGGTGACCGGGGAGCTGTTTTTT
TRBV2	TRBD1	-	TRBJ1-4	CASSRDRDNEKLFF	TGTGCCAGCAGCCGGGACAGGGATAATGAAAAACTGTTTTTT
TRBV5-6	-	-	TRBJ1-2	CASSDAGTNYGYTF	TGTGCCAGCAGCGATGCCGGGACTAACTATGGCTACACCTTC
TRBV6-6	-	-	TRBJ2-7	CASSYSYGTYEQYF	TGTGCCAGCAGTTACTCTTACGGGACCTACGAGCAGTACTTC
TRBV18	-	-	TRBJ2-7	CASSPLRDTPGEQYF	TGTGCCAGCTCGCCACTCCGGGACACTCCTGGGGAGCAGTACTTC
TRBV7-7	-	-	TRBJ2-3	CASSLDSTDTQYF	TGTGCTAGCAGCTTAGACAGCACAGATACGCAGTATTTT
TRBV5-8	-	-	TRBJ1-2	CASSPGGGYTF	TGTGCCAGCAGCCCCGGAGGGGGCTACACCTTC